The 5 T cell receptor beta chains in this list originate from one sample, sequenced in a study of PD-1 blockade in classical Hodgkin lymphoma. Assay used: immunoSEQ multiplex PCR; TCRdb lists only in-frame clones, some missing. The sample yields about 98,000 clones, just under 95% seen once. Brentuximab vedotin exposure varied, and every patient relapsed after autologous stem cell transplantation. Sequencing used peripheral blood mononuclear cells (PBMCs), obtained at baseline. The receptors shown here come from a human donor with classical Hodgkin lymphoma.

This chain uses TRBV30 with TRBJ2-3, with D unresolved. The CDR3 has 14 amino acids. The V end lost 5 bases, the J end lost 4 bases, and 16 bases lay between the germline ends. Germline CDR1 GTSNPN, CDR2 SVGIG (reference sequence). The CDR3 DNA follows: TGTGCCTGGGCGCCTTACCCCGGAGCAGATACGCAGTATTTT. Encoded protein: CAWAPYPGADTQYF. Based on the CDR3 plus reference TRBV30 and TRBJ2-3, the full variable domain is SQTIHQWPATLVQPVGSPLSLECTVEGTSNPNLYWYRQAAGRGLQLLFYSVGIGQISSEVPQNLSASRPQDRQFILSSKKLLLSDSGFYLCAWAPYPGADTQYFGPGTRLTVL.

The J gene is TRBJ2-1, the V gene TRBV5-1; TRBD2 agrees at 7 bases. J gave up 4 bases and V 0 bases, and 7 bases lay outside the gene matches. Germline V gives CDR1 SGHRS, CDR2 YFSETQ. The CDR3 sequence is 16 residues long. The CDR3 spells CASSLALGREYNEQFF. The CDR3 coding sequence is TGCGCCAGCAGCTTGGCCCTAGGGCGGGAGTACAATGAGCAGTTCTTC.

The chain recombines TRBV7-2 with TRBJ2-7; TRBD2 agrees at 13 bases. After removal of 5 bases from V and 2 bases from J, the junction contained 9 bases not matched to a gene. Germline V lookup: CDR1 SGHTA, CDR2 FQGNSA. The CDR3 contains 17 residues. CDR3 protein: CASSRGTSGISTYEQYF. The CDR3 DNA reads TGTGCCAGCAGCCGTGGGACTAGCGGGATATCTACCTACGAGCAGTACTTC.

The chain has TRBV7-6 and TRBJ2-5, with TRBD1 as a possible D gene (7 bases). The CDR3 length is 14 residues. In germline, CDR1 is SGHVS, CDR2 FNYEAQ. V was shortened by 2 bases and J by 4 bases, with 11 bases between the two germline ends. The CDR3 DNA follows: TGTGCCAGCAGCTTACGGCAGGGGGGAGAGACCCAGTACTTC. Amino acids: CASSLRQGGETQYF.

The chain has TRBV11-3 and TRBJ1-5; D uncertain. Germline CDR1 reads SGHNT; CDR2 reads YENEEA. This CDR3 is built from 16 residues. The ends were cut back, 1 base at V and 0 bases at J, with 10 bases in the middle. CDR3 DNA: TGTGCCAGCAGCTTAGCCGGTGGAGGTAGCAATCAGCCCCAGCATTTT. Amino acid sequence: CASSLAGGGSNQPQHF.